This T cell receptor (beta chain) was sequenced for a study of blood T cell repertoires in COVID-19 (dated by TCRdb to 2018 to 2020). As for the study more broadly: Samples from collaborators originated in the United States, Italy and Spain and spanned both the acute and convalescent phases of COVID-19. The prospective study material was composed of cDNA or gDNA derived from T cells, B-cell-depleted T cells, or PBMCs. Deeply sampled blood TCRbeta repertoires from subjects exposed to, actively infected with, or recovered from COVID-19 were included in the dataset. The repertoires were released in a freely available public database meant as a resource for research on the immune response to SARS-CoV-2. Samples came from the ongoing ImmuneRACE study (first 160 participants) plus 1,254 subjects from 6 global collaborators. A de-identified subject ID, COVID-19 status, age in years and sex were almost always included in the sample metadata. Where available, HLA class I and class II types were taken from metadata supplied by the sample provider and were not determined by assay-based typing. General study outcomes and caveats: The amount of clinical and demographic metadata varied by source and participant and was provided uncurated.

Notes on this clone: Its binding antigen is unknown. No much larger clone exists at a distance of one base, and base qualities are not known.

TCRbeta CDR3 regions were amplified from genomic DNA using the immunoSEQ Assay, a bias-controlled multiplex PCR. As for the authors' bioinformatics: The number of nucleated cells in each sample was estimated by amplification of reference gene primers within the assay. To quantify the absolute abundance of each unique TCRbeta CDR3 rearrangement, sequence reads were collapsed and filtered. Productive Simpson clonality was computed per sample as the square root of Simpson's diversity index over productive rearrangements. TCRdb limited this immuneACCESS table to in-frame rearrangements with V and J called. A share of clones is missing; checked studies link under half to unresolved V genes, and the rest is unexplained. Clone size and V and J calls were adopted from that table, with D and trimming inferred from the DNA. This sample lists approximately 270,000 clones; around nine tenths were detected once. Jointly, the top ten make up 1.9% of the sample.

Participants in the prospective study were aged roughly 18 to 100 years, lived in 20 to 25 United States geographic areas, and enrolled through a virtual design. In the prospective study, cohorts were assigned on the basis of participant-reported clinical history obtained from a screening survey and a study questionnaire. For ImmuneRACE Cohort 3, a participant was defined as recovered based on two consecutive negative NP/OP PCR tests, clearance by a healthcare professional, or resolution of symptoms. In the prospective study, mobile phlebotomists collected whole blood, serum and a nasopharyngeal or oropharyngeal swab from each participant. Additional blood draws and questionnaires over an approximately 2-month period could optionally be provided by prospective study participants. Before DNA extraction, blood samples from the prospective study were shipped at room temperature or frozen. Relative to germline, V is 6 bases shorter and J is 7 bases shorter, with 16 bases between their ends. The CDR3 measures 14 amino acids from cysteine to phenylalanine. The only DNA kept is the CDR3, 42 bases in frame from the first base. CDR1 and CDR2 are drawn from the germline V gene: MDHEN, SYDVKM.

The sample consisted of PBMCs or T cells enriched from blood (not recorded which). This TCR was sampled from a woman aged 55-69 years who had recovered from COVID-19. The chain was built from TRBV28 and TRBJ2-1; the D gene is possibly TRBD2, with 5 bases matching. The CDR3 sequence is CASSPPSGWNEQFF. The DNA reads TGTGCCAGCAGCCCCCCCTCGGGGTGGAATGAGCAGTTCTTC.